This T cell receptor beta chain originates from a study of T cell repertoires in cytomegalovirus infection. This clonotype has a count of ten or more. TCRdb itself ran the reads through MiXCR, one entry per CDR3 protein. The repertoire holds under 350,000 distinct CDR3 sequences, with around 10% as singletons. Sequenced material: PBMCs. This receptor was identified in a human donor in good health (CMV status not recorded). Some clones in this sample may be carry-over from other donors' samples.

The chain's CDR3 is CASSSQGAKYF. CDR3 bases: TGTGCCAGCAGCAGCCAGGGGGCTAAGTACTTC. The chain links TRBV7-2 to TRBJ2-5; 8 bases are a match to TRBD1. CDR1 is SGHTA, CDR2 FQGNSA, per germline. The V and J ends lost 5 bases and 12 bases, in that order; junction bases with no gene match: 5. CDR3 length: 11 amino acids.